This T cell receptor (beta chain) was found in a study of blood T cell repertoires in COVID-19. Study at large: Nucleic acid was either cDNA or gDNA, and it came from T cells, B-cell-depleted T cells, or PBMCs.

Only in-frame clones appear in the TCRdb table, and some are missing; sequencing was by immunoSEQ multiplex PCR. The data show about 140,000 clones, roughly 81% seen once. Germline V gene data show CDR1 as MNHEY and CDR2 as SVGEGT. This CDR3 has 16 residues. The V segment lost 2 bases and the J segment 2 bases; nucleotides outside the gene matches: 2. Sequencing was carried out using peripheral blood. The rearrangement links TRBV6-2 or TRBV6-3 to TRBJ2-1; TRBD2 matches 11 bases. This TCR was recovered from a woman between 45 and 60 years old with active or convalescent COVID-19. CDR3 sequence: CASSYLGLAAYNEQFF. The CDR3, as DNA: TGTGCCAGCAGTTACCTGGGACTAGCGGCCTACAATGAGCAGTTCTTC.